In this sample, the clone carrying this T cell receptor (beta chain) turned up a few times. Antigen unknown. The CDR3 totals 17 residues. The V segment lost 4 bases and the J segment 4 bases; nucleotides outside the gene matches: 11. From germline, CDR1 is SGDLS and CDR2 YYNGEE. Via MiXCR, TCRdb re-called the 5' RACE reads, giving one row per CDR3 protein. Here the sample spans around 200,000 distinct CDR3 sequences, roughly 10% being singletons. The data belong to a study of identical twins. The study, taken as a whole, reports: Memory repertoires lacked the insertion deficit that abundant cord blood beta clonotypes showed.

The sequencing sample was made of memory (CD45RO+) T cells sorted from blood. The chain joins TRBV9 to TRBJ2-3, with 11 bases matching TRBD1. The sequence was obtained from a woman aged 18 to 35 in good health. This CDR3 reads CASSFGWTGGAADTQYF. In DNA form, the CDR3 reads TGTGCCAGCAGCTTCGGATGGACAGGGGGCGCTGCAGATACGCAGTATTTT.